The clone carrying this T cell receptor beta chain was seen at least ten times. Its matching antigen is unknown. Regions amplified from RNA transcripts were the TCR beta CDR3 regions. The TCR CDR3 was amplified in a first-round RT-PCR using the HTBI primer set. TCRdb analysed the multiplex PCR reads with MiXCR anew, one entry per CDR3 protein. The sample holds about 360,000 distinct CDR3 sequences, roughly 13% seen once. Patients were excluded for uncontrolled infection, other autoimmune disease, pregnancy or lactation. Clinical symptoms, serum thyroxine, TRAb, thyroid ultrasound and orbital computed tomography established diagnosis. These data come from a study of T cells in Graves' hyperthyroidism and ophthalmopathy. The CDR3 totals 17 residues. Trimming took 6 bases from V and 2 from J, leaving 19 bases between them. Study-level results: The blood repertoire included most of the expanded thyroid clonotypes above 0.001.

This TCR was recovered from a woman younger than 35 with Graves' hyperthyroidism. This sequence joins TRBV12-3 or TRBV12-4 and TRBJ2-2, with TRBD1 as a possible D gene (6 bases). Sequenced sample: blood. The chain's CDR3 is CASRRTYPGHNTGELFF. CDR3 DNA: TGTGCCAGCAGGAGAACTTACCCGGGACACAACACCGGGGAGCTGTTTTTT.